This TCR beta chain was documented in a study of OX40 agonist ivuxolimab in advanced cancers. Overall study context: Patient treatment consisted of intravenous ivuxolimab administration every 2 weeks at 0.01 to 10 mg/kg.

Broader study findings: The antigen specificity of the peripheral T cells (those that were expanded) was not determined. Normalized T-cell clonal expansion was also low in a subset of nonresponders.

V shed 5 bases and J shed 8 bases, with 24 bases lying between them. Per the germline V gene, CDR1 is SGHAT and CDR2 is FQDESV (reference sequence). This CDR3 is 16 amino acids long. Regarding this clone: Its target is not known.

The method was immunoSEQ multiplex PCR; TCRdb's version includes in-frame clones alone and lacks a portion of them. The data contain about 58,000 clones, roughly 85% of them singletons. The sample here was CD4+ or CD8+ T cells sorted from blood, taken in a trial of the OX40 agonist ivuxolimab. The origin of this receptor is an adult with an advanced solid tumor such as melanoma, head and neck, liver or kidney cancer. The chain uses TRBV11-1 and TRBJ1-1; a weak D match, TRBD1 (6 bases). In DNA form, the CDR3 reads TGTGCCAGCAGCCCGTTTACGCGGCGCAGGGGTCCAGAAGCTTTCTTT. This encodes CASSPFTRRRGPEAFF.